The T cell receptor beta chain under discussion was sequenced for a study of cytomegalovirus exposure and HLA in healthy donors. Broader study findings: In a later analysis, parvovirus B19, influenza, CMV and Epstein-Barr virus appeared linked to several top co-occurrence clusters. Associated with cytomegalovirus, according to the listing, were 150 to 200 TCR beta chains. With later analysis, a missense DCLRE1C variant became linked to TCR beta V- and J-gene trimming.

Primers for the PCR totalled 60 Vbeta and 13 Jbeta. Method: immunoSEQ multiplex PCR; TCRdb's copy keeps in-frame clones and lacks some. The data contain about 240,000 clones, 70% to 90% of them singletons. V was pared by 4 bases and J by 4 bases, with 8 bases between. CDR1 is MNHNS, CDR2 SASEGT, per germline. The CDR3 length is 12 residues. Sampled while nominally healthy, donors likely had unrecorded immune exposures. To note about this clone: Its antigen is not identified.

The receptor comes from a girl aged 2 to 10 in good health and CMV-seronegative. The chain has TRBV6-1 and TRBJ2-7; no clear D gene. Sequenced: PBMCs. CDR3 DNA sequence: TGTGCCAGCAGTGTAGTTTTTTACGAGCAGTACTTC. Translating gives CASSVVFYEQYF.